This T cell receptor (beta chain) was sequenced in a study of tissue T cells after allogeneic stem cell transplantation (dated by TCRdb to 2022 to 2024). Looking at the study overall: TCR beta repertoires were profiled across many tissues obtained from research autopsies of patients with and without GVHD, as well as in mouse models of GVHD. The human part of the study was a prospective observational study with no blinding and no randomization.

Results the study describes overall, beyond this receptor: Only a few T cell clones appeared in more than one patient, yet motif-based clustering showed tissue-specific repertoire signatures that were shared between patients. In both patients and mice, only a limited portion of the TCR repertoire detected in tissues was captured by blood and spleen T cells. Within patients, how anatomically similar tissues were was a major factor shaping TCR repertoire composition, regardless of disease or transplant status. A small and clinically heterogeneous patient cohort was studied, and sampling depth was acknowledged as a limitation. The study did not determine which tissue TCRs were alloreactive or antigen-specific, and some clones might have been persisting host cells.

For CDR1 and CDR2, the germline V gene (reference sequence) lists FNHDT and SITEND. The cysteine opens and the phenylalanine closes a CDR3 of 14 amino acids. The DNA covers only part of the CDR3, 39 bases in frame from base 1. The junction shows trimming of 2 bases on V and 3 bases on J, and the gene matches do not reach 3 bases of it. Library preparation used the immunoSEQ multiplex PCR assay. TCRbeta CDR3 sequencing was performed at survey depth by Adaptive Biotechnologies, and CDR3 sequences, V/J genes, productive frequency and template counts were reported. Amplification of TCR beta CDR3 regions started from genomic DNA instead of RNA. Per the original workflow: Pairwise repertoire overlap between tissues was quantified with Jensen-Shannon divergence, where 1 means complete divergence and 0 identical. Tissues were grouped by single-linkage agglomerative hierarchical clustering of pairwise JSD values, and the clustering results were shown as dendrograms. GLIPH2 was run on all patient samples with simulation_depth 1000, kmer_min_depth 3 and cdr3_length_cutoff 8, and groups with more than two unique CDR3s were retained. A standardized tissue-overlap score extrapolated Jaccard GLIPH-group overlap across patients to a standard repertoire size of 1000 clones. Linear mixed-effect models, with tissue as a fixed effect and individual as a random effect, were used to test how diversity related to clinical or experimental variables. TCRdb obtained this table from immuneACCESS and retained in-frame rearrangements with V and J assigned. These tables miss some clones; where compared with another copy, unresolved V genes account for less than half of the shortfall, and the remainder is unexplained. Clone size and V and J calls were adopted from that table, with D and trimming inferred from the DNA. In all, the sample holds more than 45,000 clones, and approximately 73% of those were seen once. The ten biggest clones cover 0.7% of the sample.

The table lists this clone with a count of one. Its antigen is still unknown. Here, both gene names and germline sequences come from the mouse. The read is 1 residue too short to cover the CDR3 end, so that end is filled in from the germline J gene. This sequence uses TRBV19 and TRBJ2-5; TRBD2 agrees with 7 junctional bases. The receptor was derived from a pool of C57BL/6 mice in good health. The sequencing input was sorted cells pooled from one or two spleens. This receptor carries the CDR3 CASSMRGGQDTQYF. The DNA read from the CDR3 is TGTGCCAGCAGTATGCGGGGGGGTCAAGACACCCAGTAC.